This T cell receptor (beta chain) was retrieved from a study of technical replicates of blood from a handful of donors. Generated by immunoSEQ multiplex PCR, the TCRdb table keeps only in-frame clones and is missing some. The sample lists 87,000 or so clones; 90% to 95% were seen once. The germline CDR1 and CDR2 sequences are GTSNPN and SVGIG (reference sequence). V lost 2 bases and J lost 5, with 15 bases in between. There are 14 residues in the CDR3. V and J are TRBV30 and TRBJ1-1, with TRBD1 as a possible D gene (6 bases). Sequencing used T cells isolated from PBMCs. This sequence was found in a human donor in good health. CDR3 region: CAWSSSGEGTEAFF. In nucleotides, the CDR3 is TGTGCCTGGAGTTCATCAGGGGAGGGAACTGAAGCTTTCTTT.